This is a list of T cell receptor beta chains from one sample in a study of blood T cell repertoires in COVID-19. Method: immunoSEQ multiplex PCR; TCRdb's copy keeps in-frame clones and lacks some. Of approximately 300,000 clones in the sample, approximately 90% were seen once. The sequenced sample was peripheral blood. These receptors all stem from a woman in her twenties or thirties with COVID-19, enrolled during active disease. Each CDR3 is given with its conserved first and last residue. The D gene is left open where the match is weak. Rows give clone size only sometimes, using once, few, many, or a class for an expanded clone.

CASSFGLAGVQSEQYF TGCGCCAGCAGCTTCGGACTAGCGGGAGTGCAAAGCGAGCAGTACTTC TRBJ2-7 TRBD2 once TRBV5-1
CATSGQGLRNTGELFF TGTGCCACCAGTGGACAGGGACTTCGAAACACCGGGGAGCTGTTTTTT TRBJ2-2 - - TRBV24-1
CASSFGTGSTEAFF TGTGCCAGTAGTTTTGGGACAGGGAGCACTGAAGCTTTCTTT TRBJ1-1 TRBD1 - TRBV19
CASSYLGLAGPNEQFF TGTGCCAGCAGTTACCTCGGACTAGCGGGGCCCAATGAGCAGTTCTTC TRBJ2-1 TRBD2 - TRBV6-5
CATSRDRFAEQFF TGTGCCACCAGCAGAGACAGGTTTGCTGAGCAGTTCTTC TRBJ2-1 - - TRBV15
CASTKRQGTTGELFF TGTGCCAGCACAAAGCGACAGGGCACCACCGGGGAGCTGTTTTTT TRBJ2-2 TRBD1 - TRBV27
CASSGQRLSGYTF TGTGCCAGCTCCGGACAGCGACTTAGCGGCTACACCTTC TRBJ1-2 - - TRBV2
CASSRLGQGAYEQYF TGCGCCAGCAGCCGACTGGGACAGGGTGCCTACGAGCAGTACTTC TRBJ2-7 TRBD1 - TRBV5-1
CASSLIRGLGSSPLHF TGTGCCAGCAGTCTCATAAGGGGGCTCGGCAGTTCACCCCTCCACTTT TRBJ1-6 TRBD1 - TRBV28
CASSFSRTVNYGYTF TGTGCCAGCAGCTTTTCGCGGACAGTTAACTATGGCTACACCTTC TRBJ1-2 - - TRBV11-2
CAGWEREGNEQFF TGCGCCGGGTGGGAGCGGGAGGGGAATGAGCAGTTCTTC TRBJ2-1 TRBD2 - TRBV5-1
CASSLASGTYEQYF TGCGCCAGCAGCTTGGCTAGCGGAACCTACGAGCAGTACTTC TRBJ2-7 TRBD2 - TRBV5-1
CASSLYGGATGDEQFF TGTGCCAGCAGTTTATACGGGGGGGCCACGGGCGATGAGCAGTTCTTC TRBJ2-1 TRBD2 - TRBV27
CASCGQSNTEAFF TGTGCCAGCTGCGGACAGTCTAACACTGAAGCTTTCTTT TRBJ1-1 - - TRBV18
CARSSGQHSGNTIYF TGCGCCAGAAGCTCGGGACAGCACTCTGGAAACACCATATATTTT TRBJ1-3 TRBD1 - TRBV5-3
CASSHPPGGDHGNTIYF TGCGCCAGCAGCCACCCTCCGGGGGGAGATCATGGAAACACCATATATTTT TRBJ1-3 - - TRBV4-1
CASSYSLNRGPYEQYF TGTGCCAGCAGTTACTCCCTAAACAGGGGTCCCTACGAGCAGTACTTC TRBJ2-7 TRBD1 - TRBV6-5